A selection of T cell receptor beta chains follows, all from one sample in a study of identical twins. A single record per CDR3 protein comes from TCRdb applying MiXCR to the 5' RACE reads. The top ten clones hold around 4.5% of a sample with about 730,000 distinct CDR3 sequences, about 20% of them seen once. In addition, the sample was reused for a study of T cells expressing NK-cell markers.

Source material: PBMCs. The receptor source for this set is a woman between 18 and 29 years old in good health. CDR3s include the opening cysteine and the closing phenylalanine or tryptophan. Each record gives: V gene, J gene, clone size, D gene, CDR3 DNA, CDR3 protein. D genes are given only for firm matches. For some rows the clone size is stated as once, few or many, or as a class when expanded; others skip it.

>TRBV27|TRBJ2-7|few|.
TGTGCCAGCAGTCCTTGGTACGGCTCCTACGAGCAGTACTTC
CASSPWYGSYEQYF
>TRBV6-5|TRBJ2-3|many|TRBD1
TGTGCCAGCAGTTCCCACAGGGGACAGGGCGCAGATACGCAGTATTTT
CASSSHRGQGADTQYF
>TRBV3-1|TRBJ2-6|.|.
TGTGCCAGCAGCCCCTCCCCTGGGGCCAACGTCCTGACTTTC
CASSPSPGANVLTF
>TRBV12-3/TRBV12-4|TRBJ1-5|few|.
TGTGCCAGCAGTTTATCAGGGTATCAGCCCCAGCATTTT
CASSLSGYQPQHF
>TRBV9|TRBJ1-1|.|.
TGTGCCAGCAGCGTAGATAGGGCGAGGGGTGAAGCTTTCTTT
CASSVDRARGEAFF
>TRBV29-1|TRBJ2-7|few|TRBD2
TGCAGCGTCGGAATCGAGCGGGGGGGGACCTACGAGCAGTACTTC
CSVGIERGGTYEQYF
>TRBV9|TRBJ2-3|few|.
TGTGCCAGCAGCCTTGACAGTCATACGCAGTATTTT
CASSLDSHTQYF
>TRBV6-5|TRBJ1-2|.|TRBD1
TGTGCCAGCTACAGGGGCCGGGGCTACACCTTC
CASYRGRGYTF
>TRBV5-1|TRBJ2-1|.|TRBD2
TGCGCCAGCAGCAAGGGAGGGACTAGCGACTCCAATGAGCAGTTCTTC
CASSKGGTSDSNEQFF
>TRBV2|TRBJ1-6|few|.
TGTGCCAGCAGTGATGATTCAGGGTGGGGATCACCCCTCCACTTT
CASSDDSGWGSPLHF
>TRBV12-3/TRBV12-4|TRBJ1-4|.|.
TGTGCCAGCAGTACTAGAATCTTGCCAGCGGCTAATGAAAAACTGTTTTTT
CASSTRILPAANEKLFF
>TRBV6-5|TRBJ1-2|many|.
TGTGCCAGCAGTCCCCTCAGGACTGGCTACACCTTC
CASSPLRTGYTF
>TRBV12-3/TRBV12-4|TRBJ1-1|few|.
TGTGCCAGCAGTTTCGGTGGACAGCTAAACGCTGAAGCTTTCTTT
CASSFGGQLNAEAFF
>TRBV5-6|TRBJ1-5|.|.
TGTGCCAGCAGCTTAAACGGGATTAGCAATCAGCCCCAGCATTTT
CASSLNGISNQPQHF
>TRBV15|TRBJ2-7|few|.
TGTGCCACCAGCAGACGCCCAGGGCTTCGACCCTACGAGCAGTACTTC
CATSRRPGLRPYEQYF
>TRBV12-3/TRBV12-4|TRBJ2-1|many|.
TGTGCCAGCAGTTTACGACTAGTCGGCGGCGAGCAGTTCTTC
CASSLRLVGGEQFF
>TRBV3-1|TRBJ2-1|many|.
TGTGCCAGCAGTCATACAGGGACCTACAATGAGCAGTTCTTC
CASSHTGTYNEQFF
>TRBV12-3/TRBV12-4|TRBJ1-2|few|.
TGTGCCAGCAGCGGGGGGTTTGGAGGCTACACCTTC
CASSGGFGGYTF
>TRBV20-1|TRBJ2-4|many|.
TGCAGTGCTAGAAGTAGTCTCACCCATATGGACATTCAGTACTTC
CSARSSLTHMDIQYF
>TRBV9|TRBJ1-2|few|TRBD1
TGTGCCAGCAGCACGGACAGGGCCCGTTATGGCTACACCTTC
CASSTDRARYGYTF
>TRBV11-2|TRBJ2-5|.|TRBD1
TGTGCCAGCAGCAGTCCGGGACAGGGAGTCCAAGAGACCCAGTACTTC
CASSSPGQGVQETQYF
>TRBV20-1|TRBJ2-3|many|.
TGCAGTGCTAGAGACACGGGAGCCGGCACAGATACGCAGTATTTT
CSARDTGAGTDTQYF
>TRBV4-2|TRBJ2-1|many|.
TGTGCCAGCAGCCAGTTGACCAGGGGTTTATCCTACAATGAGCAGTTCTTC
CASSQLTRGLSYNEQFF
>TRBV5-6|TRBJ2-1|few|.
TGTGCCAGCAACCCAGGGAGCGCCTACAATGAGCAGTTCTTC
CASNPGSAYNEQFF
>TRBV7-2|TRBJ2-5|few|.
TGTGCCAGCAGCTCGAATCTCCGCAGGCAAGAGACCCAGTACTTC
CASSSNLRRQETQYF
>TRBV29-1|TRBJ2-7|.|.
TGCAGCGTTGCAGTTCGGGTTAGCATCCACGAGCAGTACTTC
CSVAVRVSIHEQYF
>TRBV7-2|TRBJ2-7|few|TRBD2
TGTGCCAGCGAAACTAGCGGTTCCTACGAGCAGTACTTC
CASETSGSYEQYF
>TRBV20-1|TRBJ2-5|few|.
TGCAGTGCTGGCCTATGGGCCCAGTACTTC
CSAGLWAQYF
>TRBV20-1|TRBJ2-3|many|TRBD2
TGCAGTGCTCAGACTAGCGATTACACAGATACGCAGTATTTT
CSAQTSDYTDTQYF
>TRBV12-3/TRBV12-4|TRBJ2-1|.|TRBD1
TGTGCCAGCAGTATCCGGGACAGTAACGATGAGCAGTTCTTC
CASSIRDSNDEQFF
>TRBV7-9|TRBJ1-1|.|TRBD1
TGTGCCAGCAGCTTTTCTACCGGGACAGGGGATAACACTGAAGCTTTCTTT
CASSFSTGTGDNTEAFF
>TRBV25-1|TRBJ2-3|.|.
TGTGCCAGCAGTGAATTACCCACAGATACGCAGTATTTT
CASSELPTDTQYF
>TRBV12-3/TRBV12-4|TRBJ1-2|.|.
TGTGCCAGCGGCGGGGGGCTGGGCTACACCTTC
CASGGGLGYTF
>TRBV20-1|TRBJ1-1|.|TRBD1
TGCAGTGCTCGACAGGGGCCCACTGAAGCTTTCTTT
CSARQGPTEAFF
>TRBV20-1|TRBJ2-1|.|.
TGCAGTGCTAGCGACTGGACCTACAATGAGCAGTTCTTC
CSASDWTYNEQFF
>TRBV9|TRBJ2-1|.|TRBD2
TGTGCCAGCCACCCCGGACTAGCGGGACATGAGCAGTTCTTC
CASHPGLAGHEQFF
>TRBV12-3/TRBV12-4|TRBJ2-1|.|TRBD2
TGTGCCAGCAGTTTTCAGCTAGCGGGGAGAAAGTACAATGAGCAGTTCTTC
CASSFQLAGRKYNEQFF